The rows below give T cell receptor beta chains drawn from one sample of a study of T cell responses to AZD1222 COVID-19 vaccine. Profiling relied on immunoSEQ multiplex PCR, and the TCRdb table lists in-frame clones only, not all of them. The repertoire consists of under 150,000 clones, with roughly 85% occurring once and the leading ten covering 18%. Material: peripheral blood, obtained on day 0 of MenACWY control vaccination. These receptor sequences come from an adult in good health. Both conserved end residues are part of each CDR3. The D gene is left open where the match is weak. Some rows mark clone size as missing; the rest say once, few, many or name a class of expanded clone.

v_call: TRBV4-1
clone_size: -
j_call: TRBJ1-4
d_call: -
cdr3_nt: TGCGCCAGCAGCTCGGGTTGGGGGACCACAGAAAAACTGTTTTTT
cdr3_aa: CASSSGWGTTEKLFF

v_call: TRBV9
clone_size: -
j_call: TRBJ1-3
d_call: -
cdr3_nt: TGTGCCAGCAGCGTAGAGGGATCGCGGGGAAACACCATATATTTT
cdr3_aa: CASSVEGSRGNTIYF

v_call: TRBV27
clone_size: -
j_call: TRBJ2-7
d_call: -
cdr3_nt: TGTGTGTTGAGGGAGCAGTACTTC
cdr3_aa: CVLREQYF

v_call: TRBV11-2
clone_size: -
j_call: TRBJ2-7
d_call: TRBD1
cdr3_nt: TGTGCCAGCAGCTTCCGACAGGGGCTCGAGCAGTACTTC
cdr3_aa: CASSFRQGLEQYF

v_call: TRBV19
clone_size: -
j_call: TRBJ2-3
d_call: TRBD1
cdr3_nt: TGTGCCAGTCGACAGGGGGCGACAGATACGCAGTATTTT
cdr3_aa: CASRQGATDTQYF

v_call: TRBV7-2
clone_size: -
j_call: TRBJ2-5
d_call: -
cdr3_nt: TGTGCCAGCAGCTTAGGCTTCTCCCAAGAGACCCAGTACTTC
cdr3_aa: CASSLGFSQETQYF

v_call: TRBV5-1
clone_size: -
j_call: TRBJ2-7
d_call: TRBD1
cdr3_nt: TGCGCCAGCAGCTTGGGAGTACAGGGGTACGAGCAGTACTTC
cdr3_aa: CASSLGVQGYEQYF

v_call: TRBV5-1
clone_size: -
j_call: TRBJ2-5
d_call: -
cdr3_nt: TGCGCCAGCAGCGGGCCTCGGGACCAAGAGACCCAGTACTTC
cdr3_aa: CASSGPRDQETQYF

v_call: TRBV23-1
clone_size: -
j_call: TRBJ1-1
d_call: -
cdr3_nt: TGCGCCAGCAGTATTCAGGGGTTGGAAAAGAACACTGAAGCTTTCTTT
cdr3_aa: CASSIQGLEKNTEAFF

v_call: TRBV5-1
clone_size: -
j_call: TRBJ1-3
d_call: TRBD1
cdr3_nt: TGCGCCAGCAGCTCCGGGACAGGGGTTACTGGAAACACCATATATTTT
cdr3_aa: CASSSGTGVTGNTIYF

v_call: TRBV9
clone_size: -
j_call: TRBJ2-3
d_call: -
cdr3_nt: TGTGCCAGCAGCGTAATGGCCACAGATACGCAGTATTTT
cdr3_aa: CASSVMATDTQYF

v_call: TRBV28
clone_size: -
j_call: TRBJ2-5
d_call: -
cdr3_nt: TGTGCCAGCAGTCGGGACAAGACTACCCAAGAGACCCAGTACTTC
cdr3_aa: CASSRDKTTQETQYF

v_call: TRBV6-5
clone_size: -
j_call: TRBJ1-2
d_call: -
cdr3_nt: TGTGCCAGCAGTTCCTACTCACCGGGTCTAGGAGATGGCTACACCTTC
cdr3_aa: CASSSYSPGLGDGYTF

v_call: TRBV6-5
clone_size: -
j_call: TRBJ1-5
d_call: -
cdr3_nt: TGTGCCAGCAGTTACTCCAGGGGTGGCAATCAGCCCCAGCATTTT
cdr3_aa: CASSYSRGGNQPQHF

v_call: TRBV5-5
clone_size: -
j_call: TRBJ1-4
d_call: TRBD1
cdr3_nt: TGTGCCAGCAGCTTCGGGACAGAAAATGAAAAACTGTTTTTT
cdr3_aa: CASSFGTENEKLFF

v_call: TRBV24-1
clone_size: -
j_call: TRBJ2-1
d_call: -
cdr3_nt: TGTGCCACCAGCCCTGTGGGGCAAACGAGCTCCTACAATGAGCAGTTCTTC
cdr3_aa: CATSPVGQTSSYNEQFF

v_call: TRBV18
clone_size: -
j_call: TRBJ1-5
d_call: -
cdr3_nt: TGTGCCAGCTCACGGGCGGACTGGGACGGTCAGCCCCAGCATTTT
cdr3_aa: CASSRADWDGQPQHF

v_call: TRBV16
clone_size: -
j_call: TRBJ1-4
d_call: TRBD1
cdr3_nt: TGTGCCAGCAGCCAACTAATAGGGACAGCCGATAATGAAAAACTGTTTTTT
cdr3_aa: CASSQLIGTADNEKLFF

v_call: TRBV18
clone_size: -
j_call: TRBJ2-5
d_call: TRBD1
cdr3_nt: TGTGCCAGCTCACCATGGACAGGGACCCACCAAGAGACCCAGTACTTC
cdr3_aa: CASSPWTGTHQETQYF

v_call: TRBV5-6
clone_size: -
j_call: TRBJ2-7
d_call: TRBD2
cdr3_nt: TGTGCCAGCAGCGCTGAGGCGGGGGGCTCCTACGAGCAGTACTTC
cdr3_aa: CASSAEAGGSYEQYF

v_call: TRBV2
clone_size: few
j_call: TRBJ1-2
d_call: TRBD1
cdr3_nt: TGTGCCAGCAGTGAATTTGCAGGGGGCGGCTACACCTTC
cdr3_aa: CASSEFAGGGYTF

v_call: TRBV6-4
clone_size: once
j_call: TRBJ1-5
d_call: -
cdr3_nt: TGTGCCAGCAGCCCAGCCGGAGGCAATCAGCCCCAGCATTTT
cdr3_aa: CASSPAGGNQPQHF

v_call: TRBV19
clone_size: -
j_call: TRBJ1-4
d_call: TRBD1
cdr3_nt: TGTGCCAGTAGTGCATACAGGGGAACTAATGAAAAACTGTTTTTT
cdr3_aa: CASSAYRGTNEKLFF

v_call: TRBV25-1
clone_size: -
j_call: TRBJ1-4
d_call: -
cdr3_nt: TGTGCCAGCAGTGAACGGGCGTCTAATGAAAAACTGTTTTTT
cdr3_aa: CASSERASNEKLFF

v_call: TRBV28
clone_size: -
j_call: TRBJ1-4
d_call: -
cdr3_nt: TGTGCCAGCAGTCCAGGGATTGGAAAACTGTTTTTT
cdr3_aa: CASSPGIGKLFF

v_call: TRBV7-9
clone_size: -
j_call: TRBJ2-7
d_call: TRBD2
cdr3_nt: TGTGCCAGCAGCTTAGAAGCGGGGGGATCCTACGAGCAGTACTTC
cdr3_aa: CASSLEAGGSYEQYF

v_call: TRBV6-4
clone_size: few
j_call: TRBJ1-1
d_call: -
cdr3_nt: TGTGCCAGCAGCGCCTTCTCGAGGGGCACTGAAGCTTTCTTT
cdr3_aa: CASSAFSRGTEAFF

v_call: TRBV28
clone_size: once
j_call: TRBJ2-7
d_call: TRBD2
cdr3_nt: TGTGCCAGCAGTTTTTCTTGGGCTAGCGGGACTCCCGAGCAGTACTTC
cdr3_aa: CASSFSWASGTPEQYF

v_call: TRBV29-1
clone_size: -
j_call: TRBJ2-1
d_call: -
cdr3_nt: TGCAGCGTCAGGGACTATGAGCAGTTCTTC
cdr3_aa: CSVRDYEQFF

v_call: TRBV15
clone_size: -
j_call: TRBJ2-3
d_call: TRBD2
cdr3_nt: TGTGCCACCAGCACTCGGACTAGCGGGAGCACAGATACGCAGTATTTT
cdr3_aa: CATSTRTSGSTDTQYF

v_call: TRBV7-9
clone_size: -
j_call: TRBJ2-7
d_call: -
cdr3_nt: TGTGCCAGCAGACCTCCAGGGGTCTACGAGCAGTACTTC
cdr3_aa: CASRPPGVYEQYF

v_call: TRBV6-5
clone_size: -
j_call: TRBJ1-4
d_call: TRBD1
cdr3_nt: TGTGCCAGTCAGGGACAGATTGAAAAACTGTTTTTT
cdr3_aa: CASQGQIEKLFF

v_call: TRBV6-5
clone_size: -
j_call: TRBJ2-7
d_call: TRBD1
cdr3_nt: TGTGCCAGCAGTTATTACAGGGGAACTTCCGAGCAGTACTTC
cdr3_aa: CASSYYRGTSEQYF

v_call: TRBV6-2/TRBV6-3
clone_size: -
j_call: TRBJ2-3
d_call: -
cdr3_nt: TGTGCCAGCAGTTACTGGGTGCTGGGAGATACGCAGTATTTT
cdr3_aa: CASSYWVLGDTQYF

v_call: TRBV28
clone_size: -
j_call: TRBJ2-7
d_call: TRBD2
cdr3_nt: TGTGCCAGCATCTACAGGACTAGCGGGAGCAACGAGCAGTACTTC
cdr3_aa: CASIYRTSGSNEQYF

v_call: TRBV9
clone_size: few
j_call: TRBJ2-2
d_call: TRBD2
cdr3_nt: TGTGCCAGCAGCGCTAGCGGGAGTTTATACACCGGGGAGCTGTTTTTT
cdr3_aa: CASSASGSLYTGELFF

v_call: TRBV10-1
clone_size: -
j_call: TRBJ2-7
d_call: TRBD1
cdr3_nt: TGCGCCAGCAGTGTTGGGGACAGGGGCCTTTCCTACGAGCAGTACTTC
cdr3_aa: CASSVGDRGLSYEQYF

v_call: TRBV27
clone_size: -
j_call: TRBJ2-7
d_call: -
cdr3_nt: TGTGCCAGCAGCCTGGTCCCCAGCCACGAGCAGTACTTC
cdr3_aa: CASSLVPSHEQYF

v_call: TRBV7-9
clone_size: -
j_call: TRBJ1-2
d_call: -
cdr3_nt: TGTGCCAGCAGCTTAGGTGGCGATGGCTACACCTTC
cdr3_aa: CASSLGGDGYTF

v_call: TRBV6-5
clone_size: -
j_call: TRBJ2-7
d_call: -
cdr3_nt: TGTGCCAGCAGCCCCCGGGACGACGACTCCTACGAGCAGTACTTC
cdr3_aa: CASSPRDDDSYEQYF

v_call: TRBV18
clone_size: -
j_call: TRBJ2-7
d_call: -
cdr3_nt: TGTGCCAGCTCACCACCAGGAGGGAACTACGAGCAGTACTTC
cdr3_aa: CASSPPGGNYEQYF

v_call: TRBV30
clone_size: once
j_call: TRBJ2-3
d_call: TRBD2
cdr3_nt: TGTGCCTGGAGCTCCACCATCCGGGGGGGGACGCAGTATTTT
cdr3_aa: CAWSSTIRGGTQYF

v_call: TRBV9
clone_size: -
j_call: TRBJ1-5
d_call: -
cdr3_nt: TGTGCCAGCAGTGAGGACGGGTTAAATCAGCCCCAGCATTTT
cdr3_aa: CASSEDGLNQPQHF

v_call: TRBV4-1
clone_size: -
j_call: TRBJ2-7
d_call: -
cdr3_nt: TGCGCCAGCAGCCGCCCTGGACTGTCCGAGCAGTACTTC
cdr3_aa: CASSRPGLSEQYF

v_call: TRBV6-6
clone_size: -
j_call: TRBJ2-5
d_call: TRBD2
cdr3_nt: TGTGCCAGCAGTTACCGGGGGGACCAAGAGACCCAGTACTTC
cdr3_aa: CASSYRGDQETQYF

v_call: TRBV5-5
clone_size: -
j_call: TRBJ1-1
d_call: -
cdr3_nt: TGTGCCAGCAGCTTCGACAGTTGGGGCACTGAAGCTTTCTTT
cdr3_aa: CASSFDSWGTEAFF

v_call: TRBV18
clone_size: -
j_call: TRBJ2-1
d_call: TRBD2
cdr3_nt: TGTGCCAGCTCACCCGGACTAGCGGGCGGCGATGAGCAGTTCTTC
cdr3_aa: CASSPGLAGGDEQFF